This T cell receptor beta chain stems from a study of blood T cells in healthy people across ages. Study as a whole: About one barcoded beta molecule was captured per two T cells (by template switching).

The V gene end was trimmed by 0 bases and the J gene end by 4 bases; junction bases not matched to a gene: 11. This CDR3 contains 16 residues. Germline V gene data show CDR1 as DFQATT and CDR2 as SNEGSKA (reference sequence). A second PCR, run for roughly 7 to 12 cycles, used a sample-barcoded 5' primer plus a J-beta primer mix. Each single sample gave us at least 2.5 million CDR3-containing paired-end reads. TCRdb recomputed calls from the 5' RACE reads with MiXCR, one row per CDR3 protein. The sample has some 1.4 million distinct CDR3 sequences; around two fifths are singletons. The rearrangement links TRBV20-1 to TRBJ1-2; TRBD1 matches 7 bases. The sequenced sample consisted of blood. The sequence was obtained from a woman aged 18-35 years in good health. The CDR3 here is CSARDREGAHPYGYTF. CDR3 bases: TGCAGTGCTAGAGATCGCGAGGGGGCGCATCCCTATGGCTACACCTTC.